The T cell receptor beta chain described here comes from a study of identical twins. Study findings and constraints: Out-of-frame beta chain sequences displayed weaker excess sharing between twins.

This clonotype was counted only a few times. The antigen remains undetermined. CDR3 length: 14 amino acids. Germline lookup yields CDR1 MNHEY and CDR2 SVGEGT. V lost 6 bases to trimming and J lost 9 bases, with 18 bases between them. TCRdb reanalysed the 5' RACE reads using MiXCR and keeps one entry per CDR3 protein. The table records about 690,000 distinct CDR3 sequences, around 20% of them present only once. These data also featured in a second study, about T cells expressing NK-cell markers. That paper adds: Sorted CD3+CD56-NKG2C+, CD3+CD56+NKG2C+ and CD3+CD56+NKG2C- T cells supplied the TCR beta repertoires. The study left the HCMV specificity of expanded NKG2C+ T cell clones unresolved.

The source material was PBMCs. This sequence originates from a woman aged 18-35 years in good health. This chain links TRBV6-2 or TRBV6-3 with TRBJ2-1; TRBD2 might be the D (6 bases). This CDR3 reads CASRSSRDLTEQFF. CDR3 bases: TGTGCCAGCAGATCCTCACGGGACTTAACTGAGCAGTTCTTC.